Following are 20 T cell receptor beta chains from one sample sequenced in a study of blood T cell repertoires in COVID-19. Libraries were prepared by immunoSEQ multiplex PCR; TCRdb keeps only in-frame clonotypes and omits some of them. Here the sample spans 35,000 to 45,000 clones, roughly 76% being singletons. Specimen: peripheral blood. The source of these receptors is a man between 65 and 79 years old with active or convalescent COVID-19.

This clone appeared a few times. The chain is built from TRBV30 and TRBJ2-5, with D possibly being TRBD2 (7 bases). CDR3 length: 18 amino acids. The germline V gene encodes CDR1 GTSNPN and CDR2 SVGIG (reference sequence). Trimming pared 1 base from V and 5 bases from J, leaving 26 bases between. The CDR3, as DNA: TGTGCCTGGAGTGGGCAGCGGGGAGGCAGGGGTATGTTCGAGACCCAGTACTTC. It encodes CAWSGQRGGRGMFETQYF.

This clone was recorded only once. V gene TRBV29-1 combines with J gene TRBJ1-4, with 9 bases identical to TRBD1. Per germline, CDR1 SQVTM and CDR2 ANQGSEA. V dropped 7 bases and J dropped 5; count of bases not matched to a gene: 2. This CDR3 has 12 residues. Here the CDR3 reads CSAGTGNEKLFF. CDR3 bases: TGCAGCGCTGGGACAGGGAATGAAAAACTGTTTTTT.

The gene calls are TRBV13 and TRBJ2-7; TRBD1 might be the D (6 bases). The CDR3 consists of 15 residues. The germline CDR1 and CDR2 sequences are PRHDT and FYEKMQ (reference sequence). V lost 2 bases to trimming and J lost 3 bases, with 14 bases between them. The CDR3, as DNA: TGTGCCAGCAGCTTATCAGGGGCGCAGGACTACGAGCAGTACTTC. This sequence encodes CASSLSGAQDYEQYF.

The gene calls are TRBV11-2 and TRBJ2-7; TRBD1 matches 7 bases. CDR3 length: 16 residues. The junction had 10 bases not matched to a gene; V was cut back by 5 bases and J by 0 bases. CDR1 SGHAT and CDR2 FQNNGV come from the germline V gene. The CDR3 bases are TGTGCCAGCAGCGAACGGGACAGAATGAACTCCTACGAGCAGTACTTC. It yields the protein CASSERDRMNSYEQYF.

This clone has just a few counts. The chain couples TRBV28 to TRBJ1-5, with 7 bases identical to TRBD1. This CDR3 spans 14 amino acids. CDR1 MDHEN and CDR2 SYDVKM come from the germline V gene. V lost 6 bases to trimming and J lost 9 bases; unmatched junction nucleotides: 11. The CDR3 coding sequence is TGTGCCAGCAGGCCCGGGGACAGAGCCTGGCCCCAGCATTTT. It is translated as CASRPGDRAWPQHF.

The CDR3 sequence: CASSRSTHGGETQYF. The CDR3 DNA reads as TGCGCCAGCAGCCGGAGCACCCACGGGGGAGAGACCCAGTACTTC. The gene calls are TRBV5-1 and TRBJ2-5, with a possible D match to TRBD2 (6 bases). Germline V gene sequence: CDR1 SGHRS, CDR2 YFSETQ. The CDR3 runs to 15 residues. V dropped 4 bases and J dropped 4 bases, with 17 bases sitting between them.

The chain links TRBV5-6 to TRBJ1-4, with 10 bases fitting TRBD1. Germline-derived CDR1 and CDR2 are SGHDT and YYEEEE. Trimming took 5 bases from V and 8 from J; bases not matched to a gene: 12. The CDR3 totals 16 residues. The CDR3 reads CASRFFRDRGTEKLFF. In nucleotides, the CDR3 is TGTGCCAGCAGGTTCTTCCGGGACAGGGGAACGGAAAAACTGTTTTTT.

This chain joins TRBV24-1 and TRBJ2-2; possibly TRBD1 for D (6 bases). Germline loops: CDR1 KGHDR, CDR2 SFDVKD. CDR3 length equals 17 residues. The V end lost 3 bases, the J end lost 3 bases, and 16 bases lay between the germline ends. CDR3 loop: CATSDRGGRGDTGELFF. CDR3 DNA sequence: TGTGCCACCAGTGATCGTGGGGGCAGGGGTGACACCGGGGAGCTGTTTTTT.

The V call is TRBV29-1, the J call TRBJ2-3; TRBD1 might be the D (7 bases). The ends were cut back, 6 bases at V and 5 bases at J, with 21 bases in the middle. This CDR3 contains 15 residues. Germline lookup yields CDR1 SQVTM and CDR2 ANQGSEA. The CDR3 DNA reads as TGCAGCGTCCAAGGCAATCGACAGGGAGGAGATACGCAGTATTTT. This sequence encodes CSVQGNRQGGDTQYF.

The rearrangement links TRBV28 to TRBJ2-2; TRBD1 might be the D (5 bases). CDR3 length: 13 residues. V lost 8 bases and J 2 bases, leaving 9 bases between the germline ends. Germline assignment: CDR1 MDHEN and CDR2 SYDVKM. Here the CDR3 DNA reads TGTGCCAGCGGCAGGGCAAACACCGGGGAGCTGTTTTTT. It yields the protein CASGRANTGELFF. Together with reference TRBV28 and TRBJ2-2, the CDR3 gives the full variable domain: DVKVTQSSRYLVKRTGEKVFLECVQDMDHENMFWYRQDPGLGLRLIYFSYDVKMKEKGDIPEGYSVSREKKERFSLILESASTNQTSMYLCASGRANTGELFFGEGSRLTVL.

J is TRBJ1-1 and V is TRBV3-1 (or the pseudogene TRBV3-2), with D perhaps matching TRBD1 (6 bases). V lost 3 bases and J lost 0, with 11 bases in between. Germline CDR1 reads LGHDT; CDR2 reads YNNKEL (reference sequence). This CDR3 is built from 15 residues. The DNA of the CDR3 is TGTGCCAGCAGCCAGAGGGGGTTAATGAACACTGAAGCTTTCTTT. It codes for CASSQRGLMNTEAFF.

The rearrangement uses TRBV4-1 and TRBJ1-1; D possibly corresponds to TRBD1 (5 bases). V was clipped by 4 bases and J by 4 bases, with 10 bases between them. Per germline, CDR1 MGHRA and CDR2 YSYEKL. This CDR3 spans 13 amino acids. Written as DNA, the CDR3 is TGCGCCAGCAGCCGAGCCCAGGGCACTGAAGCTTTCTTT. Residues: CASSRAQGTEAFF.

This clone was seen more than once but under ten times. The rearrangement uses TRBV9 and TRBJ2-1; 10 positions agree with TRBD2. Germline loops: CDR1 SGDLS, CDR2 YYNGEE. The J segment lost 7 bases and the V segment lost 0 bases, leaving 7 bases of the junction unmatched. The CDR3 extends over 16 amino acids. The CDR3 region has the DNA TGTGCCAGCAGCGTAGATAGCGGGGGGAAGTATAATGAGCAGTTCTTC. It encodes CASSVDSGGKYNEQFF.

The chain links TRBV28 to TRBJ1-2; 7 positions agree with TRBD1. This CDR3 spans 13 amino acids. V shed 6 bases and J 2 bases; nucleotides not matched to a gene: 3. Germline lookup yields CDR1 MDHEN and CDR2 SYDVKM. CDR3 loop: CASRTGPNYGYTF. The CDR3 DNA reads as TGTGCCAGCAGGACAGGGCCCAACTATGGCTACACCTTC.

This chain connects TRBV4-1 to TRBJ1-5, with TRBD1 matching 7 bases. After removal of 3 bases from V and 6 bases from J, the junction contained 8 bases not matched to a gene. The CDR3 extends over 15 amino acids. CDR1 is MGHRA and CDR2 is YSYEKL in the germline V gene. CDR3 sequence reads: CASSHTPTGSQPQHF. CDR3 bases: TGCGCCAGCAGCCATACACCGACAGGGAGTCAGCCCCAGCATTTT.

The chain uses TRBV4-1 and TRBJ1-1; tentative D call: TRBD1 (5 bases). V shed 2 bases and J shed 1 base, with 23 bases lying between them. This CDR3 has 19 amino acids. Germline values: CDR1 MGHRA, CDR2 YSYEKL. CDR3 bases: TGCGCCAGCAGCCAAAGGTCCCCCAGGGTCCAGGGAGGGAACACTGAAGCTTTCTTT. Its protein is CASSQRSPRVQGGNTEAFF.

This clone occurred once. The chain carries TRBV7-9 and TRBJ1-6, with a weak D call TRBD1 (5 bases). This CDR3 spans 13 amino acids. Germline lookup yields CDR1 SEHNR and CDR2 FQNEAQ (reference sequence). The CDR3: CGGTRGIGSPLHF. CDR3 coding DNA: TGTGGCGGGACCCGAGGGATCGGTTCACCCCTCCACTTT.

The table lists this clone with a count of one. The gene calls are TRBV24-1 and TRBJ2-3, with unresolved D. The V end was cut by 1 base, the J end by 8 bases, with 12 bases between. The CDR3 totals 14 residues. Germline loops: CDR1 KGHDR, CDR2 SFDVKD. CDR3 DNA sequence: TGTGCCACCAGTGATTTTAGTAGGAGTTCTACGCAGTATTTT. Translation: CATSDFSRSSTQYF.

This rearrangement joins TRBV2 to TRBJ2-1; D gene unclear. Trimming removed 3 bases at V and 10 bases at J, with 4 bases between. Germline-derived CDR1 and CDR2 are SNHLY and FYNNEI. This CDR3 comprises 10 residues. The CDR3 DNA is TGTGCCAGCAGTGAGGCCGAGCAGTTCTTC. Protein sequence: CASSEAEQFF. Variable domain in full (rest from reference TRBV2 and TRBJ2-1): EPEVTQTPSHQVTQMGQEVILRCVPISNHLYFYWYRQILGQKVEFLVSFYNNEISEKSEIFDDQFSVERPDGSNFTLKIRSTKLEDSAMYFCASSEAEQFFGPGTRLTVL.

This clone has just a few counts. The CDR3 is CASSFPLRGRLANTEAFF. CDR3 coding DNA: TGTGCCAGCAGCTTCCCCCTCAGGGGGCGATTAGCGAACACTGAAGCTTTCTTT. This chain connects TRBV7-9 to TRBJ1-1; 8 nucleotides match TRBD1. CDR1 is SEHNR and CDR2 is FQNEAQ in the germline V gene (reference sequence). This CDR3 is 18 amino acids long. J was trimmed by 1 base and V by 3 bases; bases with no gene match: 13.